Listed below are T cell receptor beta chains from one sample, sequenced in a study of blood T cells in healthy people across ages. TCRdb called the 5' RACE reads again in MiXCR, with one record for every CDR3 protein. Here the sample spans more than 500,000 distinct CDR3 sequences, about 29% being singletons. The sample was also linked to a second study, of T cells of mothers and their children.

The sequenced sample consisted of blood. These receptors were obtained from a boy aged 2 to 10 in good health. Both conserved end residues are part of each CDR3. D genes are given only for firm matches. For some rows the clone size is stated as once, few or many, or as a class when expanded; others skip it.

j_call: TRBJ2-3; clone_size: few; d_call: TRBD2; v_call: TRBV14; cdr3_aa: CASSRLLAGERADTQYF; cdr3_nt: TGTGCCAGCAGCCGCCTTCTAGCGGGAGAAAGGGCAGATACGCAGTATTTT
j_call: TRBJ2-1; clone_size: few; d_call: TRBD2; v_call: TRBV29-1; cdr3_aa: CSVSRGGTSGRSRYNEQFF; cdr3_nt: TGCAGCGTCTCCAGGGGGGGGACTAGCGGGAGGTCGCGCTACAATGAGCAGTTCTTC
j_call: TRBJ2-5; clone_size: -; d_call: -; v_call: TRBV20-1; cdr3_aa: CSATGSGQGTQYF; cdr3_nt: TGCAGTGCTACTGGTAGTGGTCAGGGGACCCAGTACTTC
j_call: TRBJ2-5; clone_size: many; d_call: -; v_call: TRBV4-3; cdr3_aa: CASSQDRRPTETQYF; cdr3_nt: TGCGCCAGCAGCCAAGATCGGCGGCCGACGGAGACCCAGTACTTC
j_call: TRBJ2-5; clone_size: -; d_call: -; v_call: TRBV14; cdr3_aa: CASSSHGVQETQYF; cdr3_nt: TGTGCCAGCAGCTCGCATGGGGTCCAAGAGACCCAGTACTTC
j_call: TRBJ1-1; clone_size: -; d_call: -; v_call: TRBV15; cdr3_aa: CATSRTGGEEWNTEAFF; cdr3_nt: TGTGCCACCAGCAGGACAGGAGGGGAAGAGTGGAACACTGAAGCTTTCTTT
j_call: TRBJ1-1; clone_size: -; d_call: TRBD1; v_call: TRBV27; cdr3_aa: CASTLLSTGVKRNTEAFF; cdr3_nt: TGTGCCAGCACTCTCTTGTCAACAGGGGTCAAGAGGAACACTGAAGCTTTCTTT
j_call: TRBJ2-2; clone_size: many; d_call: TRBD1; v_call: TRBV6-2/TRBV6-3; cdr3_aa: CASSPTGQGDIGELFF; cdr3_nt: TGTGCCAGCAGTCCCACGGGACAGGGTGATATCGGGGAGCTGTTTTTT
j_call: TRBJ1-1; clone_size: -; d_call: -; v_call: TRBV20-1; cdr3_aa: CSVGAGVKAEAFF; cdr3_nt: TGCAGTGTTGGGGCAGGCGTAAAGGCTGAAGCTTTCTTT
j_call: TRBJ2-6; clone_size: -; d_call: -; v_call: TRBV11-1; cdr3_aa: CASNPGSSGANVLTF; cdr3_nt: TGTGCCAGCAACCCAGGATCCTCTGGGGCCAACGTCCTGACTTTC
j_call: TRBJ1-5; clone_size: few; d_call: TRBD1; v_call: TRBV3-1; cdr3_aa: CASSRQGAPFNQPQHF; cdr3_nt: TGTGCCAGCAGCCGACAGGGGGCTCCTTTCAATCAGCCCCAGCATTTT
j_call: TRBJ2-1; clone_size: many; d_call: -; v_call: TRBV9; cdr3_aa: CASSPGTYNEQFF; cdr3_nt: TGTGCCAGCAGCCCCGGGACCTACAATGAGCAGTTCTTC
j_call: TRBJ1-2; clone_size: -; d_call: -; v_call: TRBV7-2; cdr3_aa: CASRKFLSGNYGYTF; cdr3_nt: TGTGCCAGCAGAAAATTCCTCTCCGGTAACTATGGCTACACCTTC
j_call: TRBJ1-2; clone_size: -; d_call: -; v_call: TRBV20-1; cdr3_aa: CSARPEGGFGGYTF; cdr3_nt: TGCAGTGCTAGGCCGGAGGGGGGATTTGGAGGCTACACCTTC
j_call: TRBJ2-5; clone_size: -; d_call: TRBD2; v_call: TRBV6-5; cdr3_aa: CASSYSGGLEETQYF; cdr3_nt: TGTGCCAGCAGTTACTCGGGGGGACTAGAGGAGACCCAGTACTTC
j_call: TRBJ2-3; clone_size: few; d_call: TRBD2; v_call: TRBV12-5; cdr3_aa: CASGPRTSGTPTDTQYF; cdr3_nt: TGTGCTAGTGGTCCGAGGACTAGCGGGACCCCCACAGATACGCAGTATTTT
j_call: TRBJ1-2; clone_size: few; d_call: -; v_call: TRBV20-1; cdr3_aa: CSADHYGYTF; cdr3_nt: TGCAGTGCCGACCACTATGGCTACACCTTC
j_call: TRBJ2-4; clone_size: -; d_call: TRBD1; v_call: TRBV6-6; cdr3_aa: CASSEDSGGRNIQYF; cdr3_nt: TGTGCCAGCAGTGAGGATTCAGGGGGCCGGAACATTCAGTACTTC
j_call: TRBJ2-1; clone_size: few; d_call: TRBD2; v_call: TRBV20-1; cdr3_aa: CRVNLGGLGSGEQFF; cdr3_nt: TGCAGAGTGAACCTAGGGGGACTAGGATCTGGTGAGCAGTTCTTC